This T cell receptor (beta chain) stems from a study of cytomegalovirus exposure and HLA in healthy donors. Overall study context: The Caucasian-associated ancestry cluster contained 81% of the approximately 400 genotyped donors.

PCR involved 60 Vbeta and 13 Jbeta primers. Sequencing used immunoSEQ multiplex PCR; TCRdb keeps in-frame clones, though not all of them. The sample has about 59,000 clones; 65% to 90% are singletons. Study results and caveats: A later analysis reportedly found fewer N-insertions in an Asian-associated ancestry cluster than the roughly 670-donor mean. Reported performance of the classifier showed diagnosis of cytomegalovirus status with high specificity and sensitivity. Presence/absence analyses assumed roughly uniform sequencing depth across donors.

This clone showed up just a few times. The antigen is unknown. The origin of this receptor is a human donor in good health. Specimen: PBMCs.

DNA for the CDR3: TGTGCCAGCAGTCTTGAAGGGGCTGGGGCCAACGTCCTGACTTTC. Translation: CASSLEGAGANVLTF. V and J are TRBV6-6 and TRBJ2-6; D is possibly TRBD1 (5 bases). Looked up from germline, CDR1 is MNHNY and CDR2 is SVGAGI (reference sequence). The CDR3 covers 15 residues. V was pared by 5 bases and J by 2 bases, with 10 bases between.